Reported below is one TCR beta chain. Germline CDR1 reads SGHVS; CDR2 reads FQNEAQ. Trimming cost V 0 bases and J 1 base; bases outside gene matches: 10. The CDR3 length is 18 residues. The data originate from a study of blood T cell repertoires in COVID-19. Across the whole study: PBMCs, B-cell-depleted T cells, or T cells were the source of the cDNA or gDNA that made up the material.

Here immunoSEQ multiplex PCR was the method, and the copy in TCRdb shows in-frame clones only, minus some. The top ten hold around 8% of the sample, which has 140,000 to 150,000 clones, 70% to 90% seen once. The receptor was derived from a woman aged 60-75 years with COVID-19, enrolled during active disease. The chain is built from TRBV7-8 and TRBJ1-1; TRBD1 matches at 8 bases. The sample comprised peripheral blood. The chain's CDR3 is CASSLASSQTGANTEAFF. The CDR3 DNA is TGTGCCAGCAGCTTAGCGTCTTCGCAGACAGGGGCGAACACTGAAGCTTTCTTT. The complete variable domain, with remaining parts taken from reference TRBV7-8 and TRBJ1-1, reads GAGVSQSPRYKVAKRGQDVALRCDPISGHVSLFWYQQALGQGPEFLTYFQNEAQLDKSGLPSDRFFAERPEGSVSTLKIQRTQQEDSAVYLCASSLASSQTGANTEAFFGQGTRLTVV.